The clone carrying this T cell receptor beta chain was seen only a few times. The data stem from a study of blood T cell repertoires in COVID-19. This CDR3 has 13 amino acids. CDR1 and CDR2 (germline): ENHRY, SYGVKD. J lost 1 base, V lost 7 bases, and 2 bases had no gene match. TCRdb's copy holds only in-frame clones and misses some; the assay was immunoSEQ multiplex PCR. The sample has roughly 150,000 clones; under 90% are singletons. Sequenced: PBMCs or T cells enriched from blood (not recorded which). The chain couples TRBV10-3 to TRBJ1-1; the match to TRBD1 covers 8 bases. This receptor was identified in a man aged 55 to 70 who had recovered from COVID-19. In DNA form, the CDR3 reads TGTGCCATCAACCAGGGGGCGAACACTGAAGCTTTCTTT. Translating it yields CAINQGANTEAFF.